A single sample is the source of the 28 T cell receptor beta chains below, sequenced in a study of response to subunit inactivated influenza vaccine. Using its own MiXCR run on the RT-PCR reads, TCRdb lists one record per CDR3 protein. This table has 650,000 to 850,000 distinct CDR3 sequences, about 15% appearing once. The source was PBMCs from blood, collected 14 to 15 days before vaccination. These receptors all come from a man between 50 and 59 years old who received an inactivated influenza vaccine.

This clonotype has a handful of counts. The V gene is TRBV9, the J gene TRBJ2-1; a weak D match, TRBD2 (5 bases). V was clipped by 0 bases and J by 5 bases, with 9 bases between them. The germline CDR1 and CDR2 sequences are SGDLS and YYNGEE. The CDR3 runs to 14 residues. The CDR3 protein is CASSVGLANNEQFF. As DNA, the CDR3 is TGTGCCAGCAGCGTAGGGCTAGCAAACAATGAGCAGTTCTTC.

The rearrangement links TRBV20-1 to TRBJ2-1; TRBD1 might be the D (6 bases). Germline V gene lookup returns CDR1 DFQATT and CDR2 SNEGSKA (reference sequence). Trimming took off 6 bases at V and 9 bases at J, with 18 bases between the two ends. The CDR3 contains 13 residues. CDR3 loop: CSAPSGGLGEQFF. The CDR3 DNA follows: TGCAGTGCCCCCAGTGGGGGCCTGGGTGAGCAGTTCTTC.

J is TRBJ1-1 and V is TRBV28, with a weak D call TRBD1 (6 bases). Germline CDR1 MDHEN, CDR2 SYDVKM. The CDR3 spans 13 residues. Deletions cut 7 bases from V and 3 bases from J, with 12 bases between. This CDR3 is CASTGGADTEAFF. The CDR3 DNA reads TGTGCCAGCACCGGGGGGGCCGACACTGAAGCTTTCTTT.

The V call is TRBV20-1, the J call TRBJ2-5; 7 bases are shared with TRBD2. V lost 6 bases to trimming and J lost 5 bases; unmatched junction nucleotides: 12. The germline V gene encodes CDR1 DFQATT and CDR2 SNEGSKA (reference sequence). The CDR3 is 14 residues long. The CDR3: CSAFRTSSQETQYF. The CDR3 coding sequence is TGCAGTGCCTTCCGGACTAGTTCGCAGGAGACCCAGTACTTC.

The sample holds a few counts of this clonotype. The chain employs TRBV28 and TRBJ1-1; D gene ambiguous. CDR3 length equals 14 residues. Per germline, CDR1 MDHEN and CDR2 SYDVKM. The ends were cut back, 6 bases at V and 1 base at J, with 12 bases in the middle. For the CDR3, the DNA is TGTGCCAGCAGCCTTGGGAAATCGAACACTGAAGCTTTCTTT. This sequence encodes CASSLGKSNTEAFF.

The genes are TRBV20-1 and TRBJ2-7; no clear D. With 3 bases removed from V and 6 bases from J, the gap between germline ends came to 18 bases. Germline values: CDR1 DFQATT, CDR2 SNEGSKA (reference sequence). The CDR3 sequence is 14 residues long. Here the CDR3 DNA reads TGCAGTGCTAGCTTCCTAAGAAAAGGCTTCGAGCAGTACTTC. This gives the protein CSASFLRKGFEQYF.

This chain links TRBV20-1 with TRBJ1-2; D may be TRBD1 (6 bases). Germline V gives CDR1 DFQATT, CDR2 SNEGSKA (reference sequence). This CDR3 contains 12 residues. V lost 8 bases, J lost 0 bases, and 10 bases lay in between. The CDR3 is CSWTETNYGYTF. The CDR3 nucleotides are TGCAGTTGGACAGAAACTAACTATGGCTACACCTTC.

This clonotype was counted between two and nine times. This chain links TRBV29-1 with TRBJ2-7; unclear D gene. V was shortened by 4 bases and J by 4 bases, with 5 bases between the two germline ends. Germline CDR1 is SQVTM and CDR2 is ANQGSEA. This CDR3 is built from 10 residues. CDR3 sequence reads: CSVGGYEQYF. In DNA form, the CDR3 reads TGCAGCGTTGGAGGATACGAGCAGTACTTC.

The rearrangement links TRBV27 to TRBJ1-1; perhaps TRBD1 as D (6 bases). V lost 1 base and J 1 base, leaving 25 bases between the germline ends. Germline V lookup: CDR1 MNHEY, CDR2 SMNVEV (reference sequence). This CDR3 is built from 20 residues. CDR3 region: CASSLYPKFTQGTPNTEAFF. The CDR3 DNA follows: TGTGCCAGCAGTTTATATCCGAAATTTACACAGGGAACACCGAACACTGAAGCTTTCTTT.

This clonotype came up a few times. The chain recombines TRBV2 with TRBJ2-7; 9 nucleotides line up with TRBD1. The CDR3 is made up of 14 amino acids. The V gene end was trimmed by 2 bases and the J gene end by 4 bases; junction bases not matched to a gene: 3. Germline V gives CDR1 SNHLY, CDR2 FYNNEI. The CDR3, as DNA: TGTGCCAGCAGTGAACCGGGACAGGGTTACGAGCAGTACTTC. This gives the protein CASSEPGQGYEQYF.

This clonotype was seen many times. This sequence joins TRBV4-3 and TRBJ2-1; maybe TRBD2 (6 bases). Looked up from germline, CDR1 is LGHNA and CDR2 is YSLEER. This CDR3 comprises 12 residues. Trimming shortened V by 0 bases and J by 10 bases, and 7 bases separated the two germline ends. The CDR3, as DNA: TGCGCCAGCAGCCAAGATCGGGGGGAGCAGTTCTTC. Protein: CASSQDRGEQFF.

This clonotype was counted only a few times. The chain has TRBV6-5 and TRBJ2-6; unclear D gene. V was clipped by 2 bases and J by 1 base, with 6 bases between them. The length of the CDR3 is 15 residues. The germline gives CDR1 MNHEY, CDR2 SVGAGI. This CDR3 reads CASSYLQSGANVLTF. CDR3 bases: TGTGCCAGCAGTTACCTACAATCTGGGGCCAACGTCCTGACTTTC.

The J gene is TRBJ2-5, the V gene TRBV21-1. TRBV21-1 is classified as a pseudogene. The CDR3 runs to 15 residues. CDR3 amino acids: CASSNFSANQETQYF. The CDR3 region has the DNA TGTGCCAGCAGCAATTTTTCGGCTAACCAAGAGACCCAGTACTTC.

This clonotype appeared many times. The chain is built from TRBV12-3 or TRBV12-4 and TRBJ2-5, with 8 bases lining up with TRBD1. There are 14 residues in the CDR3. V lost 5 bases to trimming and J lost 1 base; unmatched junction nucleotides: 3. The CDR3 DNA follows: TGTGCCAGCAGTCCAGGGGGCTTCCAAGAGACCCAGTACTTC. Encoded protein: CASSPGGFQETQYF.

This clonotype showed up just a few times. The chain recombines TRBV4-1 with TRBJ2-3, with TRBD2 matching over 7 bases. The germline V gene has CDR1 MGHRA and CDR2 YSYEKL. This CDR3 spans 14 amino acids. The junction had 4 bases not matched to a gene; V was cut back by 1 base and J by 6 bases. The CDR3 sequence is CASSQAGGGDTQYF. CDR3 coding DNA: TGCGCCAGCAGCCAAGCGGGGGGAGGTGATACGCAGTATTTT.

V usage is TRBV20-1 and J usage is TRBJ2-2; D unresolved. Germline V gene sequence: CDR1 DFQATT, CDR2 SNEGSKA (reference sequence). V gave up 0 bases and J gave up 6 bases, with 11 bases separating them. CDR3 length: 14 amino acids. The chain's CDR3 is CSARDPLQSGELFF. CDR3 DNA: TGCAGTGCTAGAGATCCACTCCAGTCCGGGGAGCTGTTTTTT.

This clonotype has more than one count but fewer than ten. The rearrangement uses TRBV7-2 and TRBJ2-7; the D gene is possibly TRBD1 (5 bases). V was pared by 4 bases and J by 3 bases, with 13 bases between. Per germline, CDR1 SGHTA and CDR2 FQGNSA. The CDR3 sequence is 14 residues long. DNA for the CDR3: TGTGCCAGCAGCTACTCAGGGAAAGACTACGAGCAGTACTTC. Amino acid sequence: CASSYSGKDYEQYF.

CDR3 coding DNA: TGTGCCAGCAGCTTAGAGTCAGGGACTGGAAACACCATATATTTT. It encodes CASSLESGTGNTIYF. The rearrangement links TRBV7-2 to TRBJ1-3, with D perhaps matching TRBD1 (5 bases). The CDR3 runs to 15 residues. Per germline, CDR1 SGHTA and CDR2 FQGNSA. The germline V and J ends were trimmed by 1 base and 2 bases, with 9 bases remaining between them.

This clonotype came up many times. This chain links TRBV20-1 with TRBJ2-4; 8 bases fit TRBD1. The CDR3 runs to 13 residues. Trimming cost V 4 bases and J 8 bases; bases outside gene matches: 7. Germline CDR1 reads DFQATT; CDR2 reads SNEGSKA (reference sequence). The DNA for the CDR3 is TGCAGTGCTAAGATTGACAGGGGAGACATTCAGTACTTC. It encodes CSAKIDRGDIQYF.

This rearrangement joins TRBV5-1 to TRBJ2-1; 10 nucleotides line up with TRBD2. This CDR3 has 16 amino acids. The trim removed 1 base at V and 3 bases at J, leaving 4 bases unmatched. Looked up from germline, CDR1 is SGHRS and CDR2 is YFSETQ. The DNA of the CDR3 is TGCGCCAGCAGCTTGACTAGCGGGGCGTTCTACAATGAGCAGTTCTTC. As protein: CASSLTSGAFYNEQFF. The complete variable domain, with remaining parts taken from reference TRBV5-1 and TRBJ2-1, reads KAGVTQTPRYLIKTRGQQVTLSCSPISGHRSVSWYQQTPGQGLQFLFEYFSETQRNKGNFPGRFSGRQFSNSRSEMNVSTLELGDSALYLCASSLTSGAFYNEQFFGPGTRLTVL.

A few counts support this clonotype. The chain joins TRBV7-9 to TRBJ2-5; D is perhaps TRBD1 (6 bases). V was trimmed by 1 base and J by 2 bases, leaving 14 bases between them. CDR3 size: 16 residues. From germline, CDR1 is SEHNR and CDR2 FQNEAQ (reference sequence). For the CDR3, the DNA is TGTGCCAGCAGCTTAGGACCCCTGGACAGTCAAGAGACCCAGTACTTC. It specifies CASSLGPLDSQETQYF.

V is TRBV9 and J is TRBJ2-7, with D perhaps matching TRBD2 (6 bases). The CDR3 has 17 amino acids. Germline V gene lookup returns CDR1 SGDLS and CDR2 YYNGEE. With 4 bases removed from V and 0 bases from J, the gap between germline ends came to 20 bases. The chain's CDR3 is CASSPLSGQGDSYEQYF. In nucleotides, the CDR3 is TGTGCCAGCAGCCCCCTCAGCGGGCAGGGAGACTCCTACGAGCAGTACTTC.

The chain carries TRBV27 and TRBJ2-7; no reliable D call. Germline V lookup: CDR1 MNHEY, CDR2 SMNVEV (reference sequence). This CDR3 has 18 residues. The V end was cut by 3 bases, the J end by 5 bases, with 26 bases between. The CDR3 protein is CASSFRPSPRALSNEQYF. The DNA of the CDR3 is TGTGCCAGCAGTTTTCGGCCCTCCCCTCGGGCGCTGTCCAACGAGCAGTACTTC.

This clonotype was seen at least ten times. The gene calls are TRBV7-3 and TRBJ2-3; weak D call: TRBD2 (6 bases). CDR1 SGHTA and CDR2 FQGTGA come from the germline V gene. V shed 0 bases and J shed 6 bases, with 13 bases lying between them. The CDR3 consists of 15 residues. The CDR3 loop is CASSLTGSAGDTQYF. The CDR3 nucleotides are TGTGCCAGCAGCTTAACAGGGAGCGCGGGGGATACGCAGTATTTT. Complete variable domain (other parts from reference TRBV7-3 and TRBJ2-3): GAGVSQTPSNKVTEKGKYVELRCDPISGHTALYWYRQSLGQGPEFLIYFQGTGAADDSGLPNDRFFAVRPEGSVSTLKIQRTERGDSAVYLCASSLTGSAGDTQYFGPGTRLTVL.

This clonotype has a count of ten or more. This sequence joins TRBV12-3 or TRBV12-4 and TRBJ2-5, with 8 bases aligning to TRBD1. Trimming cost V 6 bases and J 6 bases; bases outside gene matches: 9. The CDR3 spans 14 residues. The CDR3 spells CASRFTGGLKTQYF. The CDR3 nucleotides read TGTGCCAGCAGGTTTACAGGGGGGCTGAAGACCCAGTACTTC.

The rearrangement joins TRBV6-1 to TRBJ1-6, with a possible D match to TRBD1 (6 bases). The CDR3 is 14 amino acids. CDR1 is MNHNS and CDR2 is SASEGT in the germline V gene. V lost 7 bases and J 4 bases, leaving 11 bases between the germline ends. CDR3 region: CASMPGQYNSPLHF. CDR3 nucleotide sequence: TGTGCCAGCATGCCAGGACAGTATAATTCACCCCTCCACTTT.

CDR3 DNA sequence: TGTGCCACCAGCAAAAGTGGCGGGACTAGCGGGAGGGCCTCAACCCCGTACGAGCAGTACTTC. Encoded protein: CATSKSGGTSGRASTPYEQYF. The V call is TRBV15, the J call TRBJ2-7; 16 nucleotides agree with TRBD2. Germline V CDR1 and CDR2: LNHNV, YYDKDF (reference sequence). With 4 bases clipped from V and 4 bases from J, the junction kept 19 bases outside the gene matches. The CDR3 is 21 amino acids.

This clonotype was seen a handful of times. This rearrangement joins TRBV7-2 to TRBJ2-5; no clear D gene. This CDR3 is built from 13 residues. V dropped 5 bases and J dropped 7 bases, with 14 bases sitting between them. In germline, CDR1 is SGHTA, CDR2 FQGNSA. CDR3 residues: CASSPPPLRTQYF. The CDR3 DNA follows: TGTGCCAGCAGCCCCCCCCCGCTCCGGACCCAGTACTTC.